The 29 T cell receptor beta chains listed next were all sequenced from one sample in a study of T cells in localized non-small cell lung cancer. The repertoire was sequenced with immunoSEQ multiplex PCR; TCRdb's copy has only in-frame clones and lacks some. This sample has about 59,000 clones; about nine tenths occur once, and the top ten carry 20%. The source was peripheral blood, collected before any cancer treatment. The receptors derive from a man between 35 and 75 years old with stage I lung adenocarcinoma.

The chain is built from TRBV27 and TRBJ1-1, with D possibly TRBD1 on 6 matching bases. The CDR3 loop spans 14 amino acids. V lost 2 bases to trimming and J lost 4 bases, with 11 bases between them. Per the germline V gene, CDR1 is MNHEY and CDR2 is SMNVEV (reference sequence). The chain's CDR3 is CASSLEQGGTEAFF. In DNA form, the CDR3 reads TGTGCCAGCAGTTTAGAACAGGGAGGCACTGAAGCTTTCTTT.

The J gene is TRBJ2-2, the V gene TRBV19; 10 bases are shared with TRBD2. The length of the CDR3 is 16 residues. Germline trimming cut 2 bases from V and 6 bases from J; bases unmatched to any gene: 6. The germline V gene encodes CDR1 LNHDA and CDR2 SQIVND (reference sequence). The CDR3: CASSITAGGPAGELFF. CDR3 in DNA: TGTGCCAGTAGTATAACAGCGGGAGGGCCGGCCGGGGAGCTGTTTTTT.

The chain joins TRBV4-2 to TRBJ2-7; D is unresolved. The CDR3 spans 14 residues. Germline-derived CDR1 and CDR2 are LGHNA and YNFKEQ. Trimming left V 3 bases short and J 0 bases short, with 9 bases between. CDR3 nucleotides: TGTGCCAGCAGCCATCGGACGGACTCCTACGAGCAGTACTTC. It translates to CASSHRTDSYEQYF.

This clone appeared once. V and J are TRBV29-1 and TRBJ2-3, with 9 bases matching TRBD1. V lost 5 bases, J lost 5 bases, and 5 bases stayed unmatched. Germline V gives CDR1 SQVTM, CDR2 ANQGSEA. CDR3 length: 13 amino acids. The CDR3 sequence: CSVRQGGEDTQYF. The CDR3, as DNA: TGCAGCGTTAGACAGGGGGGCGAAGATACGCAGTATTTT.

V gene TRBV11-3 combines with J gene TRBJ1-4; the match to TRBD1 covers 7 bases. Germline V gene sequence: CDR1 SGHNT, CDR2 YENEEA. The CDR3 consists of 17 residues. V shed 5 bases and J 3 bases; nucleotides not matched to a gene: 12. The chain's CDR3 is CASSPHVDRASNEKLFF. CDR3 nucleotides: TGTGCCAGCAGCCCCCACGTTGACAGGGCATCTAATGAAAAACTGTTTTTT.

The chain carries TRBV29-1 and TRBJ2-1, with 7 bases fitting TRBD1. The CDR3 is 14 amino acids. The V gene end was trimmed by 1 base and the J gene end by 4 bases; junction bases not matched to a gene: 4. Per germline, CDR1 SQVTM and CDR2 ANQGSEA. CDR3 nucleotides: TGCAGCGTTGAAGCAGGGACAGAGTACAATGAGCAGTTCTTC. This encodes CSVEAGTEYNEQFF.

Written as DNA, the CDR3 is TGTGCCAGCAGAGGCCCCGGGACAGGAGGATACGAGCAGTACTTC. Amino acid sequence: CASRGPGTGGYEQYF. The chain has TRBV7-9 and TRBJ2-7; 8 bases are shared with TRBD1. The CDR3 extends over 15 amino acids. Germline-derived CDR1 and CDR2 are SEHNR and FQNEAQ (reference sequence). The junction had 11 bases not matched to a gene; V was cut back by 6 bases and J by 4 bases.

The V gene is TRBV4-2, the J gene TRBJ1-1; D not resolved. The CDR3 is 15 residues long. Germline V gene lookup returns CDR1 LGHNA and CDR2 YNFKEQ. Between the trimmed V and J ends, which lost 0 bases and 9 bases, there was a span of 17 bases. CDR3: CASSQDLKDGIKAFF. The CDR3 bases are TGTGCCAGCAGCCAAGATCTAAAGGACGGTATTAAAGCTTTCTTT.

The chain carries TRBV7-2 and TRBJ2-1; 7 nucleotides line up with TRBD2. Germline CDR1 SGHTA, CDR2 FQGNSA. The length of the CDR3 is 13 residues. With V trimmed by 10 bases and J by 1 base, 4 bases remained unmatched. The CDR3 reads CATGGLSYNEQFF. CDR3 in DNA: TGTGCCACGGGAGGCTTATCCTACAATGAGCAGTTCTTC.

In this sample, this clone turned up a few times. The CDR3 loop is CASSFRGQTFWTEAFF. CDR3 in DNA: TGTGCCAGTAGTTTCCGAGGACAGACCTTTTGGACTGAAGCTTTCTTT. The chain combines TRBV19 with TRBJ1-1; weak D call: TRBD1 (6 bases). Germline assignment: CDR1 LNHDA and CDR2 SQIVND (reference sequence). The CDR3 has 16 amino acids. V lost 5 bases, J lost 5 bases, and 21 bases lay in between.

V gene TRBV18 combines with J gene TRBJ2-7; TRBD1 agrees at 9 bases. Germline loops: CDR1 KGHSH, CDR2 LQKENI. V lost 3 bases and J lost 3; bases outside the gene matches: 6. The CDR3 is 15 residues long. CDR3 residues: CASSPGTGSLYEQYF. DNA for the CDR3: TGTGCCAGCTCACCTGGGACAGGGTCGCTCTACGAGCAGTACTTC.

The chain is built from TRBV6-1 and TRBJ2-7; 7 nucleotides line up with TRBD2. The CDR3 runs 15 residues. J was trimmed by 5 bases and V by 7 bases; bases with no gene match: 14. Germline loops: CDR1 MNHNS, CDR2 SASEGT. CDR3 loop: CASTEGRGVLDEQYF. The CDR3 region has the DNA TGTGCCAGCACCGAAGGTCGGGGGGTACTCGACGAGCAGTACTTC.

The V call is TRBV19, the J call TRBJ2-4; D is undetermined. The CDR3 contains 14 residues. V lost 5 bases to trimming and J lost 0 bases, with 8 bases between them. CDR1 is LNHDA and CDR2 is SQIVND in the germline V gene (reference sequence). CDR3 in amino acids: CASSVQLAKNIQYF. CDR3 nucleotide sequence: TGTGCCAGTAGTGTCCAACTAGCCAAAAACATTCAGTACTTC.

This chain joins TRBV18 and TRBJ2-5; TRBD2 agrees at 7 bases. This CDR3 contains 15 residues. Germline V gene sequence: CDR1 KGHSH, CDR2 LQKENI. V lost 1 base and J lost 2; bases outside the gene matches: 4. The CDR3 sequence: CASSPLAGRQETQYF. The CDR3 DNA reads as TGTGCCAGCTCACCACTAGCGGGTAGACAAGAGACCCAGTACTTC.

The V gene is TRBV28, the J gene TRBJ2-2; a possible D gene is TRBD1 (6 bases). The germline CDR1 and CDR2 sequences are MDHEN and SYDVKM. CDR3 length equals 15 residues. Deletions cut 5 bases from V and 0 bases from J, with 10 bases between. The CDR3 region is CASSVGTTNTGELFF. Here the CDR3 DNA reads TGTGCCAGCAGTGTTGGGACAACGAACACCGGGGAGCTGTTTTTT. Combining the CDR3 with reference TRBV28 and TRBJ2-2 gives the whole variable domain DVKVTQSSRYLVKRTGEKVFLECVQDMDHENMFWYRQDPGLGLRLIYFSYDVKMKEKGDIPEGYSVSREKKERFSLILESASTNQTSMYLCASSVGTTNTGELFFGEGSRLTVL.

The genes are TRBV5-6 and TRBJ2-1; 10 positions agree with TRBD1. CDR1 and CDR2 from the germline V gene are SGHDT and YYEEEE. The junction had 7 bases not matched to a gene; V was cut back by 3 bases and J by 4 bases. CDR3 length equals 16 residues. CDR3 in amino acids: CASSWGQGRVYNEQFF. Written as DNA, the CDR3 is TGTGCCAGCAGCTGGGGACAGGGGAGGGTATACAATGAGCAGTTCTTC.

The CDR3 DNA reads TGTGCCAGCAGCTTTGGACAGGGATTAACCGGGGAGCTGTTTTTT. Translation gives CASSFGQGLTGELFF. The genes are TRBV7-2 and TRBJ2-2; TRBD1 aligns across 8 bases. Unmatched junction bases numbered 5, after V lost 3 bases and J lost 5 bases. CDR3 length: 15 residues. CDR1 and CDR2 (germline): SGHTA, FQGNSA.

This chain links TRBV14 with TRBJ2-3; D unclear. This CDR3 comprises 15 residues. V lost 5 bases, J lost 0 bases, and 12 bases lay in between. Germline values: CDR1 SGHDN, CDR2 FVKESK. The CDR3 DNA reads TGTGCCAGCAGCTCCCGGGTATCTAGCACAGATACGCAGTATTTT. It translates to CASSSRVSSTDTQYF.

This clone was recorded once. The chain joins TRBV2 to TRBJ2-5, with a weak D call TRBD1 (7 bases). Trimming took 6 bases from V and 7 from J, leaving 18 bases between them. The CDR3 consists of 14 residues. Germline loops: CDR1 SNHLY, CDR2 FYNNEI. In DNA form, the CDR3 reads TGTGCCAGCAGCGAGACAGGGACGGAGGGGACCCAGTACTTC. Its translation is CASSETGTEGTQYF.

The chain combines TRBV11-3 with TRBJ2-1, with D tentatively TRBD1 (6 bases). The CDR3 loop spans 12 amino acids. Trimming took 5 bases from V and 5 from J, leaving 7 bases between them. CDR1 SGHNT and CDR2 YENEEA come from the germline V gene. The CDR3 DNA reads as TGTGCCAGCAGCAGACAGGACAATGAGCAGTTCTTC. Its translation: CASSRQDNEQFF.

This sequence joins TRBV7-3 and TRBJ2-3, with 7 bases matching TRBD2. The CDR3 covers 14 residues. Per germline, CDR1 SGHTA and CDR2 FQGTGA. After removal of 2 bases from V and 1 base from J, the junction contained 0 bases not matched to a gene. CDR3 sequence (DNA): TGTGCCAGCAGCTTAGCGGGGGGCACAGATACGCAGTATTTT. Translated: CASSLAGGTDTQYF.

The J gene is TRBJ1-2, the V gene TRBV6-1; D possibly corresponds to TRBD1 (5 bases). The CDR3 spans 18 residues. Trimming pared 4 bases from V and 4 bases from J, leaving 25 bases between. The germline CDR1 and CDR2 sequences are MNHNS and SASEGT. The CDR3 reads CASSARVDAVTKSYGYTF. In nucleotides, the CDR3 is TGTGCCAGCAGTGCCAGGGTGGACGCGGTTACCAAGAGCTATGGCTACACCTTC.

This chain connects TRBV2 to TRBJ2-1, with 7 bases that match TRBD1. The CDR3 has 15 residues. J lost 0 bases, V lost 6 bases, and 5 bases had no gene match. Per the germline V gene, CDR1 is SNHLY and CDR2 is FYNNEI. CDR3 nucleotide sequence: TGTGCCAGCAGGGCCGGGACAGACTCCTACAATGAGCAGTTCTTC. Amino acids: CASRAGTDSYNEQFF.

This chain joins TRBV5-6 and TRBJ1-4; maybe TRBD1 (6 bases). Deletions cut 1 base from V and 11 bases from J, with 30 bases between. This CDR3 has 19 residues. The germline gives CDR1 SGHDT, CDR2 YYEEEE. The CDR3 DNA follows: TGTGCCAGCAGCTTGTGGGCATCGAGGGGGGGGACCTCGGCGCGGAAACTGTTTTTT. As protein: CASSLWASRGGTSARKLFF.

This clone has a single count. The chain carries TRBV5-4 and TRBJ2-1; the match to TRBD1 covers 7 bases. The CDR3 is 15 residues long. Germline V gene data show CDR1 as SGHNT and CDR2 as YYREEE (reference sequence). The V segment lost 4 bases and the J segment 6 bases; nucleotides outside the gene matches: 10. CDR3 region: CASSLDRRSSNEQFF. The CDR3 DNA follows: TGTGCCAGCAGCCTGGACAGGCGAAGCTCCAATGAGCAGTTCTTC. Full variable domain (remainder filled in from reference TRBV5-4 and TRBJ2-1): ETGVTQSPTHLIKTRGQQVTLRCSSQSGHNTVSWYQQALGQGPQFIFQYYREEENGRGNFPPRFSGLQFPNYSSELNVNALELDDSALYLCASSLDRRSSNEQFFGPGTRLTVL.

This chain joins TRBV25-1 and TRBJ2-1; maybe TRBD2 (6 bases). The CDR3 covers 13 residues. Germline CDR1 reads MGHDK; CDR2 reads SYGVNS. Trimming left V 3 bases short and J 7 bases short, with 10 bases between. The CDR3 sequence: CASSEAGNNEQFF. In DNA, the CDR3 is TGTGCCAGCAGTGAGGCGGGGAATAATGAGCAGTTCTTC.

The V call is TRBV7-9, the J call TRBJ2-5; 9 bases map to TRBD1. The CDR3 sequence is 15 residues long. Germline V lookup: CDR1 SEHNR, CDR2 FQNEAQ (reference sequence). J lost 4 bases, V lost 6 bases, and 9 bases had no gene match. DNA of the CDR3: TGTGCCAGCAGTAAGACAGGGGGAATCGTAGAGACCCAGTACTTC. It specifies CASSKTGGIVETQYF.

The chain has TRBV7-9 and TRBJ2-5; TRBD1 matches at 7 bases. The CDR3 length is 13 residues. V was clipped by 4 bases and J by 5 bases; unmatched bases: 4. The germline CDR1 and CDR2 sequences are SEHNR and FQNEAQ (reference sequence). The CDR3 protein is CASSSEGAETQYF. DNA of the CDR3: TGTGCCAGCAGCTCAGAGGGGGCTGAGACCCAGTACTTC.

The V call is TRBV6-1, the J call TRBJ2-7; either TRBD1 or TRBD2 may fit D (5 bases each). The CDR3 covers 15 residues. Trimming removed 8 bases from V and 2 bases from J, with 19 bases in between. Per germline, CDR1 MNHNS and CDR2 SASEGT. In nucleotides, the CDR3 is TGTGCCAGCCGAGAAATTACAGGACTCACCTACGAGCAGTACTTC. It specifies CASREITGLTYEQYF.